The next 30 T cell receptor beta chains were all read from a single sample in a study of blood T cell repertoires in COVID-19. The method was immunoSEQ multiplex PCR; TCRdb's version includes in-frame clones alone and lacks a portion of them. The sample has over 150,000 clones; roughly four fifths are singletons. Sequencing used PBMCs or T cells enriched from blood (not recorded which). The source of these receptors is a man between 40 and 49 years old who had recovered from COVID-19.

CDR3 residues: CASSPDRQSSHGYTF. The DNA of the CDR3 is TGTGCCAGCTCACCAGACAGACAGAGCTCTCATGGCTACACCTTC. The chain is built from TRBV18 and TRBJ1-2, with a weak D call TRBD1 (5 bases). V gave up 2 bases and J gave up 6 bases, with 16 bases separating them. Germline V gene lookup returns CDR1 KGHSH and CDR2 LQKENI. The CDR3 is made up of 15 amino acids.

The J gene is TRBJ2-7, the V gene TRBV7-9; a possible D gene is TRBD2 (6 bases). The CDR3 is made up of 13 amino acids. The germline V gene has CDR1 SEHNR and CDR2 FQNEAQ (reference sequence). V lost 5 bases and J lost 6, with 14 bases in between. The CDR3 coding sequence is TGTGCCAGCAGCGCACAGGAGGGCGCCGAGCAGTACTTC. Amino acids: CASSAQEGAEQYF. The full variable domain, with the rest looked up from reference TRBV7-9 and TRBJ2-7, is DTGVSQNPRHKITKRGQNVTFRCDPISEHNRLYWYRQTLGQGPEFLTYFQNEAQLEKSRLLSDRFSAERPKGSFSTLEIQRTEQGDSAMYLCASSAQEGAEQYFGPGTRLTVT.

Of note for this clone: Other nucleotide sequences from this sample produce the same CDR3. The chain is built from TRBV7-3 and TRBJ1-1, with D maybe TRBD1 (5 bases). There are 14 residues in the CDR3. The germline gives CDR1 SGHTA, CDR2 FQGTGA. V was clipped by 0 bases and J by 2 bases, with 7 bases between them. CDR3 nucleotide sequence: TGTGCCAGCAGCTTAACGGGGGGTAACACTGAAGCTTTCTTT. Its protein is CASSLTGGNTEAFF.

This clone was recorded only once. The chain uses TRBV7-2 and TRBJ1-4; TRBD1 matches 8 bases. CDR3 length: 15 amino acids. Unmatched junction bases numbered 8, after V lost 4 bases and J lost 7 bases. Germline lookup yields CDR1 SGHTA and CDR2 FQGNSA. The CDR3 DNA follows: TGTGCCAGCAGCTCATATCAGGGGGCGTCTGAAAAACTGTTTTTT. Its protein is CASSSYQGASEKLFF. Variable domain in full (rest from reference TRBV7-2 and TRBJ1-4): GAGVSQSPSNKVTEKGKDVELRCDPISGHTALYWYRQSLGQGLEFLIYFQGNSAPDKSGLPSDRFSAERTGGSVSTLTIQRTQQEDSAVYLCASSSYQGASEKLFFGSGTQLSVL.

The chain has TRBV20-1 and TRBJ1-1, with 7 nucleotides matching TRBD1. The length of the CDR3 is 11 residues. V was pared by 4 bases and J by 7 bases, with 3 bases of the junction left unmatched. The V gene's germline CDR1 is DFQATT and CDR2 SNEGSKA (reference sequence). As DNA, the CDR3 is TGCAGTGCTACAGGACAGGTTGAAGCTTTCTTT. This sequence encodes CSATGQVEAFF.

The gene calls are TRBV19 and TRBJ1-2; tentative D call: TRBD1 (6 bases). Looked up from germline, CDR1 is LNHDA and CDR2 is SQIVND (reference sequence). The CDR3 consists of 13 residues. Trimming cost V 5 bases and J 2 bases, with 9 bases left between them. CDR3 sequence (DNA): TGTGCCAGTAGTGCACAGGGCAACTATGGCTACACCTTC. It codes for CASSAQGNYGYTF.

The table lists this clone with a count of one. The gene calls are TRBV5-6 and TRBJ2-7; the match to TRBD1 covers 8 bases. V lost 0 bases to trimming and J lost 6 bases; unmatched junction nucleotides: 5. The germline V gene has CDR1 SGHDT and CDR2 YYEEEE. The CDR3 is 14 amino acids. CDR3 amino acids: CASSLVGTGVEQYV. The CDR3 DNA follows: TGTGCCAGCAGCTTGGTTGGGACAGGAGTCGAGCAGTACGTC.

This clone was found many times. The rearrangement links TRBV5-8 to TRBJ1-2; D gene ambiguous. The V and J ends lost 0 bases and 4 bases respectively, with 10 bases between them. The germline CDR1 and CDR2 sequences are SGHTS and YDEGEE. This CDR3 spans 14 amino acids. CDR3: CASSLGVFGYGYTF. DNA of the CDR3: TGTGCCAGCAGCTTGGGTGTCTTCGGCTATGGCTACACCTTC.

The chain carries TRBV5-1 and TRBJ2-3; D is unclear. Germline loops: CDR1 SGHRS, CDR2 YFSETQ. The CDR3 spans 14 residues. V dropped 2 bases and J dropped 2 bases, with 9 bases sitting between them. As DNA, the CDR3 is TGCGCCAGCAGCTTTGGGCAAGACACAGATACGCAGTATTTT. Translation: CASSFGQDTDTQYF.

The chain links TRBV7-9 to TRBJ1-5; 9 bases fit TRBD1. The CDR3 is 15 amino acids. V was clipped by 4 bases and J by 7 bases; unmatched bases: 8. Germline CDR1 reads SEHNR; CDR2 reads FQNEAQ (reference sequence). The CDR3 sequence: CASSSGTGLKQPQHF. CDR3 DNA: TGTGCCAGCAGCTCCGGGACAGGGTTGAAACAGCCCCAGCATTTT. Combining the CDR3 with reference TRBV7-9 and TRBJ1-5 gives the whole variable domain DTGVSQNPRHKITKRGQNVTFRCDPISEHNRLYWYRQTLGQGPEFLTYFQNEAQLEKSRLLSDRFSAERPKGSFSTLEIQRTEQGDSAMYLCASSSGTGLKQPQHFGDGTRLSIL.

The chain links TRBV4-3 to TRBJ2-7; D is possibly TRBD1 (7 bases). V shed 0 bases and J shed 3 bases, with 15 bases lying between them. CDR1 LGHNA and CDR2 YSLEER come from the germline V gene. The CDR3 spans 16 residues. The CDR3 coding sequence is TGCGCCAGCAGCCAAGATTTCGGGCAGGGGGGCTACGAGCAGTACTTC. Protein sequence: CASSQDFGQGGYEQYF.

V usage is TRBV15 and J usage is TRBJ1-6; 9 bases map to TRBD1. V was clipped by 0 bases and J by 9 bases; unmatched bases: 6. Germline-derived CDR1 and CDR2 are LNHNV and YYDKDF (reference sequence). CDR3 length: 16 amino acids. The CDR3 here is CATSRESTGGGSPLHF. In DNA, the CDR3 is TGTGCCACCAGCAGAGAGTCGACAGGGGGAGGTTCACCCCTCCACTTT.

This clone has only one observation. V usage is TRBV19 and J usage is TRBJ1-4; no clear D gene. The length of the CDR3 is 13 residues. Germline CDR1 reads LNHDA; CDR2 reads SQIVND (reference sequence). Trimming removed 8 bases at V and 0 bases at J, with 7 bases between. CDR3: CASSFATNEKLFF. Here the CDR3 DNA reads TGTGCCAGTTCGTTCGCAACTAATGAAAAACTGTTTTTT.

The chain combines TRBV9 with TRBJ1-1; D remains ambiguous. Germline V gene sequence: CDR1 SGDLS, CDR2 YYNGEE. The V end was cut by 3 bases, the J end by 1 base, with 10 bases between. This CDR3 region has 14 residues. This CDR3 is CASSAVSANTEAFF. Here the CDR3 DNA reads TGTGCCAGCAGCGCCGTGAGCGCGAACACTGAAGCTTTCTTT.

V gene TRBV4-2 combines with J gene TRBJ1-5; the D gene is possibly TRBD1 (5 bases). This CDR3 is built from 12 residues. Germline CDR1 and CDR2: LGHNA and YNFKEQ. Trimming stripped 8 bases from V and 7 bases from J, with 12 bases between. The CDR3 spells CASGTPGQPQHF. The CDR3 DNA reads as TGTGCCAGCGGCACCCCAGGGCAGCCCCAGCATTTT.

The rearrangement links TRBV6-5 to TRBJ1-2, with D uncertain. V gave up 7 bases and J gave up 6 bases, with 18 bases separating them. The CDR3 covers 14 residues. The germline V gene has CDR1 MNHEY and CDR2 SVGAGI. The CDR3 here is CASTLTEGFNGYTF. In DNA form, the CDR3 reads TGTGCCAGCACCCTAACCGAGGGTTTTAATGGCTACACCTTC.

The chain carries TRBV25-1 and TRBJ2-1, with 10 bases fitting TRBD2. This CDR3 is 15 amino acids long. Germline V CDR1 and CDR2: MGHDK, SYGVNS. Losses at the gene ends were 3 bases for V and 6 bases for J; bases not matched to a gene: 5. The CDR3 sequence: CASSEALAGANEQFF. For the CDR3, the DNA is TGTGCCAGCAGTGAGGCCCTAGCGGGAGCCAATGAGCAGTTCTTC.

CDR3 sequence: CASSLQGSQPQHF. In DNA form, the CDR3 reads TGCGCCAGCAGCTTACAGGGTTCCCAGCCCCAGCATTTT. This chain connects TRBV5-1 to TRBJ1-5; tentatively, D is TRBD1 (6 bases). The ends were cut back, 2 bases at V and 7 bases at J, with 10 bases in the middle. The CDR3 sequence is 13 residues long. Germline V lookup: CDR1 SGHRS, CDR2 YFSETQ.

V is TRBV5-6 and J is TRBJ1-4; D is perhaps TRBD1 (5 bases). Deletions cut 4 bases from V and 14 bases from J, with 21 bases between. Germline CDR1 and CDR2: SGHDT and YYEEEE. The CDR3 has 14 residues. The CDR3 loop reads CASSRHQRGGGLFF. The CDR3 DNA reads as TGTGCCAGCAGCCGACATCAAAGGGGTGGCGGTCTGTTTTTT.

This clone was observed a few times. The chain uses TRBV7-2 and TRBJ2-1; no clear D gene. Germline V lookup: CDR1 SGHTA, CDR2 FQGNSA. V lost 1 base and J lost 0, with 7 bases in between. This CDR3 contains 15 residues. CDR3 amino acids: CASSLDGNSYNEQFF. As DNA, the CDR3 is TGTGCCAGCAGCTTAGATGGCAACTCCTACAATGAGCAGTTCTTC.

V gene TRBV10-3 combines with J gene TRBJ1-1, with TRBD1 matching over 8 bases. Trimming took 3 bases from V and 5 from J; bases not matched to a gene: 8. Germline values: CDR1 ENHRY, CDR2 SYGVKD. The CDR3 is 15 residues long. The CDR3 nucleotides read TGTGCCATCAGTGAATCTAGACAGGGGAGGACTGAAGCTTTCTTT. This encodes CAISESRQGRTEAFF.

The CDR3 DNA reads as TGTGCCAGCAGTAGGCAGGGGGCTAACCAAGAGACCCAGTACTTC. Its translation is CASSRQGANQETQYF. The rearrangement links TRBV2 to TRBJ2-5; the match to TRBD1 covers 8 bases. Looked up from germline, CDR1 is SNHLY and CDR2 is FYNNEI. This CDR3 contains 15 residues. V shed 5 bases, J shed 0 bases, and the junction held 5 bases outside the gene matches.

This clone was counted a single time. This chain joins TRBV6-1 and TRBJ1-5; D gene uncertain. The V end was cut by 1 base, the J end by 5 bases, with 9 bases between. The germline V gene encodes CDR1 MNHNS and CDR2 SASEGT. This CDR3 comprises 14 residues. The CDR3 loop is CASSEGRRDQPQHF. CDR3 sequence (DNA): TGTGCCAGCAGTGAAGGCCGGAGAGATCAGCCCCAGCATTTT.

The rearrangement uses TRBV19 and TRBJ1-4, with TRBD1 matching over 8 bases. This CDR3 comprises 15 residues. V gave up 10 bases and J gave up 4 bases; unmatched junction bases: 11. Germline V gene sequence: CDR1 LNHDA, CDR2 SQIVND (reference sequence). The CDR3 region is CATNPGGRGNEKLFF. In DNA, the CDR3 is TGTGCCACCAACCCAGGGGGCAGGGGTAATGAAAAACTGTTTTTT. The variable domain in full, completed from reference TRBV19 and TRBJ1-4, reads DGGITQSPKYLFRKEGQNVTLSCEQNLNHDAMYWYRQDPGQGLRLIYYSQIVNDFQKGDIAEGYSVSREKKESFPLTVTSAQKNPTAFYLCATNPGGRGNEKLFFGSGTQLSVL.

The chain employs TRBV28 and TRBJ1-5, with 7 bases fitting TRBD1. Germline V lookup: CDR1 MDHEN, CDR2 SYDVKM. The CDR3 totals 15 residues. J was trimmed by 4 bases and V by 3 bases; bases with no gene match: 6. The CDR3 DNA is TGTGCCAGCAGTTTTGGGACAGTGGTTAATCAGCCCCAGCATTTT. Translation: CASSFGTVVNQPQHF.

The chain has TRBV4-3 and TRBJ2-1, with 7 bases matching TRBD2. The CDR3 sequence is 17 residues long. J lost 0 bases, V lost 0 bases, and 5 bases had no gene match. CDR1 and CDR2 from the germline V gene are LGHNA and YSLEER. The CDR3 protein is CASSQDLLAISYNEQFF. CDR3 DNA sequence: TGCGCCAGCAGCCAAGACCTACTAGCGATCTCCTACAATGAGCAGTTCTTC.

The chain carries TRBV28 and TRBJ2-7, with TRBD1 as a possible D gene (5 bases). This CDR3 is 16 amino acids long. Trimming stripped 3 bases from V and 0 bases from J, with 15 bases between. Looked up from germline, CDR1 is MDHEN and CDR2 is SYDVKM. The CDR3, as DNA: TGTGCCAGCAGTTTTGGGTACATGACAGTCTCCTACGAGCAGTACTTC. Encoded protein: CASSFGYMTVSYEQYF.

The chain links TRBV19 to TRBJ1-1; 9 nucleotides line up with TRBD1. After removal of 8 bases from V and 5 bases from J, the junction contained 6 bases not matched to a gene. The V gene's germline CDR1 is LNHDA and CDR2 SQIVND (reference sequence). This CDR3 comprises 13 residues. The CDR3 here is CASWNRGRTEAFF. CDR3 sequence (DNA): TGTGCCAGTTGGAACAGGGGGCGAACTGAAGCTTTCTTT.

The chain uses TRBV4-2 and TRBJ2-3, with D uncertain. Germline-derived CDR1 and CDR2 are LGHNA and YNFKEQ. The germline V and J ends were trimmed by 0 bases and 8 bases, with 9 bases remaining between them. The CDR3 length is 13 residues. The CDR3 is CASSQDEAPTQYF. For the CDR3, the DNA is TGTGCCAGCAGCCAAGATGAGGCTCCTACGCAGTATTTT.

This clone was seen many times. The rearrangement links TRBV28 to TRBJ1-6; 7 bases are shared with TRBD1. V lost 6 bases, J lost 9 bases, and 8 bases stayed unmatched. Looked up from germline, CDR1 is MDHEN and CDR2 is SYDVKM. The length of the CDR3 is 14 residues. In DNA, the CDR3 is TGTGCCAGCAGGGCCGGACAGGCTGGTTCACCCCTCCACTTT. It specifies CASRAGQAGSPLHF.